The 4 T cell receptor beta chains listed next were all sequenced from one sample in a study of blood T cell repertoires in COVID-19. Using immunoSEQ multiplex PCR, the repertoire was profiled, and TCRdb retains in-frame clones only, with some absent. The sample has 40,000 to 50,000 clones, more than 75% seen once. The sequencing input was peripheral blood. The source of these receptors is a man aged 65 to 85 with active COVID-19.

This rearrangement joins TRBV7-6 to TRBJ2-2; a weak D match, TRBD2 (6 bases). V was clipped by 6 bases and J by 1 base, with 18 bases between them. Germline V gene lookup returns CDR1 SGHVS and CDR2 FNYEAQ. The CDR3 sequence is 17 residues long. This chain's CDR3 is CASSLNPGLVNTGELFF. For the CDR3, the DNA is TGTGCCAGCAGTCTGAACCCGGGACTGGTGAACACCGGGGAGCTGTTTTTT.

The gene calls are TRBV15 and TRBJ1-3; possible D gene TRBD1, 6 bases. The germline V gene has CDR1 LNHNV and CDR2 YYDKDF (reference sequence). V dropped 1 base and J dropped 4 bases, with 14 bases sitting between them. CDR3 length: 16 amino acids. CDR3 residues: CATSRVGRGIGNTIYF. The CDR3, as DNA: TGTGCCACCAGCAGAGTGGGCAGGGGAATCGGAAACACCATATATTTT.

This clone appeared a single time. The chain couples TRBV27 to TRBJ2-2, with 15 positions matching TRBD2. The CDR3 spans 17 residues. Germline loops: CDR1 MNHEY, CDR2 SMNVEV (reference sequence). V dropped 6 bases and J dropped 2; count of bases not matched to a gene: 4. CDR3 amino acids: CASSGLAGGPNTGELFF. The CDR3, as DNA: TGTGCCAGCAGCGGACTAGCGGGGGGGCCCAACACCGGGGAGCTGTTTTTT.

The CDR3 bases are TGTGCCAGCTCACGTTTACCTACCGGGACAGGGACCACCTACGAGCAGTACTTC. Translation: CASSRLPTGTGTTYEQYF. The chain joins TRBV18 to TRBJ2-7; 9 bases are a match to TRBD1. The ends lost 4 bases at V and 2 bases at J; junction bases unmatched: 15. The CDR3 covers 18 residues. From germline, CDR1 is KGHSH and CDR2 LQKENI.